These 18 T cell receptor beta chains came from one sample sequenced in a study of cytomegalovirus exposure and HLA in healthy donors. The PCR employed 60 Vbeta primers together with 13 Jbeta primers. Produced via immunoSEQ multiplex PCR; TCRdb's table is partial and in-frame only. The sample includes about 96,000 clones, around 79% of them seen just once. What was sequenced was PBMCs. These TCRs come from a woman aged 70-85 years in good health and CMV-seropositive.

The V call is TRBV7-8, the J call TRBJ2-7; D not resolved. Germline values: CDR1 SGHVS, CDR2 FQNEAQ. The CDR3 has 14 amino acids. The V and J ends lost 1 base and 2 bases respectively, with 9 bases between them. CDR3 in DNA: TGTGCCAGCAGCTTAGAGTGGGCCACCTACGAGCAGTACTTC. As protein: CASSLEWATYEQYF.

This clone was seen only once. The rearrangement links TRBV15 to TRBJ2-7; 13 bases fit TRBD2. Per germline, CDR1 LNHNV and CDR2 YYDKDF (reference sequence). V shed 5 bases and J 5 bases; nucleotides not matched to a gene: 12. There are 17 residues in the CDR3. CDR3 DNA: TGTGCCACCAGCGGAGGACTAGCGGGAGTCTTCCTCAACGAGCAGTACTTC. It codes for CATSGGLAGVFLNEQYF.

This clone has more than one count but fewer than ten. This chain uses TRBV28 with TRBJ2-4, with a tentative D call TRBD1 (6 bases). Germline-derived CDR1 and CDR2 are MDHEN and SYDVKM. V was shortened by 6 bases and J by 0 bases, with 12 bases between the two germline ends. The CDR3 contains 15 residues. The chain's CDR3 is CASSTGSLAKNIQYF. For the CDR3, the DNA is TGTGCCAGCAGCACAGGGTCCCTAGCCAAAAACATTCAGTACTTC.

The CDR3 DNA reads TGTGCCAGTAGTGACCGGGACAGCCCCTTTTACGAGCAGTACTTC. Translated, it gives CASSDRDSPFYEQYF. V gene TRBV19 combines with J gene TRBJ2-7, with 7 bases fitting TRBD1. This CDR3 has 15 amino acids. Trimming removed 5 bases from V and 4 bases from J; junction bases left unmatched: 11. The germline CDR1 and CDR2 sequences are LNHDA and SQIVND (reference sequence).

In this sample, this clone turned up a few times. The rearrangement joins TRBV4-3 to TRBJ1-2; D may be TRBD1 (6 bases). V lost 3 bases and J 2 bases, leaving 19 bases between the germline ends. This CDR3 is 17 amino acids long. The germline V gene encodes CDR1 LGHNA and CDR2 YSLEER. CDR3 coding DNA: TGCGCCAGCAGCCAGGCGCCGCCAGGGACATCCAACTATGGCTACACCTTC. Translated, it gives CASSQAPPGTSNYGYTF.

The chain joins TRBV5-6 to TRBJ1-6; D is unclear. Between the trimmed V and J ends, which lost 2 bases and 5 bases, there was a span of 11 bases. The CDR3 totals 15 residues. From germline, CDR1 is SGHDT and CDR2 YYEEEE. CDR3 sequence reads: CASSLGPADNSPLHF. The CDR3 DNA reads TGTGCCAGCAGCTTAGGCCCTGCGGATAATTCACCCCTCCACTTT.

This clone was seen only a few times. The chain recombines TRBV28 with TRBJ1-1; 9 nucleotides line up with TRBD1. The ends lost 5 bases at V and 4 bases at J; junction bases unmatched: 8. This CDR3 has 15 amino acids. Germline V lookup: CDR1 MDHEN, CDR2 SYDVKM. CDR3 coding DNA: TGTGCCAGCAGTGCGTACAGGGGGCTGGCCACTGAAGCTTTCTTT. As protein: CASSAYRGLATEAFF.

This chain links TRBV11-2 with TRBJ2-1; 11 bases map to TRBD2. The CDR3 runs 16 residues. Germline trimming cut 2 bases from V and 9 bases from J; bases unmatched to any gene: 9. CDR1 is SGHAT and CDR2 is FQNNGV in the germline V gene. In DNA form, the CDR3 reads TGTGCCAGCAGCTTATTTAGCGGGAGGGCCACCGGTGAGCAGTTCTTC. Residues: CASSLFSGRATGEQFF.

The CDR3 is CASSGLRQETQYF. CDR3 in DNA: TGTGCCAGCAGCGGACTTCGCCAAGAGACCCAGTACTTC. The chain joins TRBV2 to TRBJ2-5; possible D gene TRBD2, 5 bases. Trimming left V 6 bases short and J 1 base short, with 9 bases between. The CDR3 covers 13 residues. Looked up from germline, CDR1 is SNHLY and CDR2 is FYNNEI.

This chain links TRBV7-8 with TRBJ2-5; 8 positions match TRBD2. With 4 bases clipped from V and 5 bases from J, the junction kept 9 bases outside the gene matches. Germline CDR1 is SGHVS and CDR2 is FQNEAQ. This CDR3 contains 15 residues. The CDR3 here is CASSSGGAGVETQYF. The CDR3 region has the DNA TGTGCCAGCAGCTCCGGGGGAGCGGGAGTCGAGACCCAGTACTTC.

In this sample, this clone turned up a few times. V gene TRBV27 combines with J gene TRBJ2-6; no firm D call. Trimming took off 6 bases at V and 4 bases at J, with 7 bases between the two ends. CDR3 length: 13 amino acids. Looked up from germline, CDR1 is MNHEY and CDR2 is SMNVEV (reference sequence). CDR3 residues: CASSLAGANVLTF. The CDR3 DNA sequence: TGTGCCAGCAGCCTGGCCGGGGCCAACGTCCTGACTTTC.

The chain joins TRBV20-1 to TRBJ2-1; tentative D call: TRBD2 (6 bases). This CDR3 region has 11 residues. Deletions cut 6 bases from V and 7 bases from J, with 10 bases between. The germline V gene has CDR1 DFQATT and CDR2 SNEGSKA (reference sequence). The CDR3 DNA sequence: TGCAGTGCCCTCCGGGGGAATGAGCAGTTCTTC. It is translated as CSALRGNEQFF.

The chain links TRBV9 to TRBJ2-3; 7 bases align to TRBD2. The CDR3 extends over 15 amino acids. Looked up from germline, CDR1 is SGDLS and CDR2 is YYNGEE. The V and J ends lost 5 bases and 5 bases, in that order; junction bases with no gene match: 11. Written as DNA, the CDR3 is TGTGCCAGCAGTTTACTAGCGCAAGCAGGAGATACGCAGTATTTT. Its protein product is CASSLLAQAGDTQYF.

The chain is built from TRBV9 and TRBJ2-1; D possibly corresponds to TRBD2 (7 bases). This CDR3 contains 16 residues. V was cut by 2 bases and J by 5 bases, with 17 bases left in between. The V gene's germline CDR1 is SGDLS and CDR2 YYNGEE. CDR3 nucleotides: TGTGCCAGCAGCGTCGAAGGGGGGGGGTCAAACAATGAGCAGTTCTTC. Amino acids: CASSVEGGGSNNEQFF.

V is TRBV4-2 and J is TRBJ1-2, with TRBD1 matching 8 bases. The CDR3 has 15 residues. The trim removed 1 base at V and 1 base at J, leaving 2 bases unmatched. Germline values: CDR1 LGHNA, CDR2 YNFKEQ. Written as DNA, the CDR3 is TGTGCCAGCAGCCAAGGGGGACAGGTTAACTATGGCTACACCTTC. This encodes CASSQGGQVNYGYTF.

V and J are TRBV4-2 and TRBJ1-2, with D perhaps TRBD1 (6 bases). The CDR3 has 17 residues. CDR1 and CDR2 from the germline V gene are LGHNA and YNFKEQ. V gave up 3 bases and J gave up 8 bases, with 25 bases separating them. The CDR3 protein is CASSQERGGILSLGYTF. The CDR3 DNA reads TGTGCCAGCAGCCAGGAAAGGGGGGGGATATTATCTTTAGGCTACACCTTC.

The chain carries TRBV5-6 and TRBJ2-7, with 7 bases fitting TRBD1. In germline, CDR1 is SGHDT, CDR2 YYEEEE. Trimming at V came to 0 bases and at J to 3 bases, leaving 9 bases not matched to a gene. The CDR3 covers 16 residues. The CDR3 loop is CASSLEGRGIIYEQYF. In nucleotides, the CDR3 is TGTGCCAGCAGCTTGGAAGGCAGGGGGATTATCTACGAGCAGTACTTC.

J is TRBJ2-7 and V is TRBV11-2; 8 nucleotides match TRBD2. Trimming removed 5 bases from V and 6 bases from J; junction bases left unmatched: 6. Per germline, CDR1 SGHAT and CDR2 FQNNGV. The CDR3 is 13 residues long. CDR3 loop: CASSERTSSEQYF. The CDR3 DNA follows: TGTGCCAGCAGCGAGCGGACTAGCAGCGAGCAGTACTTC.